Below are 19 T cell receptor beta chains sequenced from a single sample in a study of blood T cell repertoires in COVID-19. The protocol was immunoSEQ multiplex PCR, while the TCRdb copy is restricted to in-frame clones and leaves out a portion. The sample includes around 100,000 clones, around 85% of them seen just once. The sequencing sample was made of peripheral blood. The origin of the receptors is a woman in her 70s with active or convalescent COVID-19.

The gene calls are TRBV11-3 and TRBJ2-7, with TRBD1 matching 10 bases. With V trimmed by 6 bases and J by 7 bases, 9 bases remained unmatched. Per germline, CDR1 SGHNT and CDR2 YENEEA. CDR3 length: 14 amino acids. The CDR3 spells CASRRRQGAGEQYF. Written as DNA, the CDR3 is TGTGCCAGCAGACGCAGACAGGGGGCTGGGGAGCAGTACTTC.

V gene TRBV19 combines with J gene TRBJ2-3, with TRBD1 matching 9 bases. The CDR3 length is 18 residues. CDR1 and CDR2 from the germline V gene are LNHDA and SQIVND (reference sequence). The trim removed 6 bases at V and 0 bases at J, leaving 13 bases unmatched. For the CDR3, the DNA is TGTGCCAGTAGCCTCTCGGACAGGGGTACCCTAAGCACAGATACGCAGTATTTT. Translated: CASSLSDRGTLSTDTQYF.

CDR3 residues: CASSQNPGQGAGNTIYF. The CDR3 DNA reads as TGTGCCAGCAGCCAAAACCCGGGACAGGGGGCTGGAAACACCATATATTTT. The J gene is TRBJ1-3, the V gene TRBV4-2, with 11 bases aligning to TRBD1. From germline, CDR1 is LGHNA and CDR2 YNFKEQ. After removal of 2 bases from V and 2 bases from J, the junction contained 5 bases not matched to a gene. This CDR3 has 17 amino acids.

This clone was recorded only once. V and J are TRBV5-1 and TRBJ1-2, with D unclear. Per the germline V gene, CDR1 is SGHRS and CDR2 is YFSETQ. Trimming pared 3 bases from V and 8 bases from J, leaving 20 bases between. The CDR3 has 15 amino acids. CDR3 sequence (DNA): TGCGCCAGCAGCTCACTTTTTGCGGGGTCTGGCGGCTACACCTTC. Its protein product is CASSSLFAGSGGYTF.

This chain joins TRBV28 and TRBJ1-5, with D perhaps TRBD1 (5 bases). The CDR3 is 14 residues long. The V gene lost 5 bases and the J gene lost 0 bases, with 8 bases spanning the gap. Germline V gene data show CDR1 as MDHEN and CDR2 as SYDVKM. CDR3 nucleotides: TGTGCCAGCAGTGACAGCAATAGCAATCAGCCCCAGCATTTT. The encoded protein is CASSDSNSNQPQHF. Using reference TRBV28 and TRBJ1-5 for the parts outside the CDR3, the full variable domain is DVKVTQSSRYLVKRTGEKVFLECVQDMDHENMFWYRQDPGLGLRLIYFSYDVKMKEKGDIPEGYSVSREKKERFSLILESASTNQTSMYLCASSDSNSNQPQHFGDGTRLSIL.

The chain employs TRBV30 and TRBJ1-4; possibly TRBD1 for D (5 bases). Per the germline V gene, CDR1 is GTSNPN and CDR2 is SVGIG (reference sequence). The CDR3 runs to 14 residues. V lost 2 bases to trimming and J lost 4 bases, with 11 bases between them. The CDR3 is CAWSPDRFNEKLFF. The CDR3 nucleotides read TGTGCCTGGAGTCCTGACAGATTTAATGAAAAACTGTTTTTT.

The chain recombines TRBV5-4 with TRBJ2-7, with D maybe TRBD2 (7 bases). The CDR3 runs 16 residues. V shed 4 bases and J shed 0 bases, with 17 bases lying between them. Germline loops: CDR1 SGHNT, CDR2 YYREEE (reference sequence). The CDR3 protein is CASSPRGGSLSYEQYF. The CDR3 DNA reads TGTGCCAGCAGCCCGAGGGGGGGGTCCCTCTCCTACGAGCAGTACTTC.

V gene TRBV28 combines with J gene TRBJ1-1; TRBD1 matches at 12 bases. The J segment lost 1 base and the V segment lost 0 bases, leaving 3 bases of the junction unmatched. This CDR3 spans 17 amino acids. The germline V gene has CDR1 MDHEN and CDR2 SYDVKM. The CDR3 region has the DNA TGTGCCAGCAGTTTATGGGGGACAGGGGGCCGGAACACTGAAGCTTTCTTT. This codes for CASSLWGTGGRNTEAFF.

CDR3 in amino acids: CASSEGTDKETQYF. CDR3 nucleotide sequence: TGTGCCAGCAGTGAGGGGACAGATAAAGAGACCCAGTACTTC. The rearrangement joins TRBV6-1 to TRBJ2-5; 7 bases line up with TRBD1. The CDR3 is 14 amino acids. Germline V gene data show CDR1 as MNHNS and CDR2 as SASEGT. V lost 3 bases and J lost 3; bases outside the gene matches: 4.

V gene TRBV7-6 combines with J gene TRBJ1-1; a possible D gene is TRBD1 (5 bases). The CDR3 has 13 residues. Per germline, CDR1 SGHVS and CDR2 FNYEAQ. V was shortened by 1 base and J by 7 bases, with 10 bases between the two germline ends. DNA for the CDR3: TGTGCCAGCAGCTTAGGCAGGGAGGATGAAGCTTTCTTT. It codes for CASSLGREDEAFF.

CDR3 in DNA: TGTGCCATCAGTGAGGGACAGGGGTACAATTCACCCCTCCACTTT. Amino acids: CAISEGQGYNSPLHF. V and J are TRBV10-3 and TRBJ1-6; TRBD1 matches at 9 bases. CDR1 ENHRY and CDR2 SYGVKD come from the germline V gene. The CDR3 extends over 15 amino acids. V was clipped by 2 bases and J by 7 bases; unmatched bases: 3.

The chain uses TRBV6-1 and TRBJ1-2, with D tentatively TRBD1 (6 bases). From germline, CDR1 is MNHNS and CDR2 SASEGT. This CDR3 spans 13 amino acids. Trimming left V 2 bases short and J 3 bases short, with 7 bases between. In DNA, the CDR3 is TGTGCCAGCAGTGAAAGACAGGACTATGGCTACACCTTC. The encoded protein is CASSERQDYGYTF.

V and J are TRBV3-1 (or the pseudogene TRBV3-2) and TRBJ2-7; TRBD2 is a possible D gene (6 bases). Germline V CDR1 and CDR2: LGHDT, YNNKEL (reference sequence). V was shortened by 1 base and J by 6 bases, with 10 bases between the two germline ends. The CDR3 consists of 13 residues. The CDR3 bases are TGTGCCAGCAGCCAAGTCGAGGGAGGCGAGCAGTACTTC. It yields the protein CASSQVEGGEQYF.

CDR3 in amino acids: CASSWTGGNTGELFF. The DNA of the CDR3 is TGTGCCAGCAGCTGGACAGGGGGCAACACCGGGGAGCTGTTTTTT. The chain couples TRBV7-8 to TRBJ2-2; 11 positions agree with TRBD1. CDR1 and CDR2 (germline): SGHVS, FQNEAQ. Trimming at V came to 4 bases and at J to 2 bases, leaving 0 bases not matched to a gene. This CDR3 contains 15 residues. The entire variable domain, with the rest obtained from reference TRBV7-8 and TRBJ2-2, is as follows: GAGVSQSPRYKVAKRGQDVALRCDPISGHVSLFWYQQALGQGPEFLTYFQNEAQLDKSGLPSDRFFAERPEGSVSTLKIQRTQQEDSAVYLCASSWTGGNTGELFFGEGSRLTVL.

With regard to this clone: The same CDR3 is also encoded by other DNA sequences in this sample. This chain connects TRBV30 to TRBJ1-5; 9 bases map to TRBD1. CDR1 and CDR2 (germline): GTSNPN, SVGIG (reference sequence). V lost 5 bases, J lost 7 bases, and 6 bases stayed unmatched. This CDR3 is built from 13 residues. CDR3: CAWSGQGPQPQHF. The CDR3 DNA follows: TGTGCCTGGTCGGGACAGGGTCCCCAGCCCCAGCATTTT.

The chain links TRBV28 to TRBJ1-1, with D hard to call. This CDR3 spans 12 amino acids. V was pared by 2 bases and J by 3 bases, with 4 bases between. The V gene's germline CDR1 is MDHEN and CDR2 SYDVKM. In DNA, the CDR3 is TGTGCCAGCAGTTTAAGAGACACTGAAGCTTTCTTT. This gives the protein CASSLRDTEAFF.

The rearrangement uses TRBV28 and TRBJ1-1; D not resolved. Trimming cost V 6 bases and J 4 bases, with 18 bases left between them. Germline V gives CDR1 MDHEN, CDR2 SYDVKM. The CDR3 sequence is 15 residues long. CDR3 in amino acids: CASSTPRGPGTEAFF. CDR3 nucleotide sequence: TGTGCCAGCAGCACCCCCCGGGGTCCGGGCACTGAAGCTTTCTTT.

The genes are TRBV7-2 and TRBJ2-7, with 7 bases fitting TRBD1. Germline trimming cut 3 bases from V and 0 bases from J; bases unmatched to any gene: 8. The CDR3 loop spans 16 amino acids. Germline assignment: CDR1 SGHTA and CDR2 FQGNSA. The CDR3 is CASSLLLTGSSYEQYF. The CDR3 nucleotides are TGTGCCAGCAGCTTGCTTTTGACAGGGAGCTCCTACGAGCAGTACTTC.

V and J are TRBV28 and TRBJ2-7; D perhaps matches TRBD1 (6 bases). Per the germline V gene, CDR1 is MDHEN and CDR2 is SYDVKM. The CDR3 contains 14 residues. With 4 bases removed from V and 3 bases from J, the gap between germline ends came to 13 bases. This CDR3 reads CASSSPGDGYEQYF. CDR3 bases: TGTGCCAGCAGTTCCCCAGGGGACGGCTACGAGCAGTACTTC.